The source of this TCR beta chain is a study of blood T cell repertoires in COVID-19. Whole-study context: PBMCs, B-cell-depleted T cells, or T cells provided the cDNA or gDNA that made up the material.

The CDR3 runs 13 residues. V was pared by 0 bases and J by 5 bases, with 9 bases between. The germline V gene encodes CDR1 SGHRS and CDR2 YFSETQ. Authors' analysis steps: Using reference gene primer amplification, nucleated cell counts were estimated. This table comes from immunoSEQ multiplex PCR, and its TCRdb copy is limited to in-frame clones, with some not included. The DNA gave D and trimming, while V, J and clone size come from that table. There are tens of thousands of clones in the sample; roughly nine tenths occur only once, and approximately 20% lies in the top ten. The receptor's source is a man aged 70 or older with acute or convalescent COVID-19. Sequenced: peripheral blood. The chain is built from TRBV5-1 and TRBJ2-7; D perhaps matches TRBD2 (5 bases). The CDR3 loop reads CASSLAQEDEQYF. The CDR3 region has the DNA TGCGCCAGCAGCTTGGCGCAGGAGGACGAGCAGTACTTC. Based on the CDR3 plus reference TRBV5-1 and TRBJ2-7, the full variable domain is KAGVTQTPRYLIKTRGQQVTLSCSPISGHRSVSWYQQTPGQGLQFLFEYFSETQRNKGNFPGRFSGRQFSNSRSEMNVSTLELGDSALYLCASSLAQEDEQYFGPGTRLTVT.